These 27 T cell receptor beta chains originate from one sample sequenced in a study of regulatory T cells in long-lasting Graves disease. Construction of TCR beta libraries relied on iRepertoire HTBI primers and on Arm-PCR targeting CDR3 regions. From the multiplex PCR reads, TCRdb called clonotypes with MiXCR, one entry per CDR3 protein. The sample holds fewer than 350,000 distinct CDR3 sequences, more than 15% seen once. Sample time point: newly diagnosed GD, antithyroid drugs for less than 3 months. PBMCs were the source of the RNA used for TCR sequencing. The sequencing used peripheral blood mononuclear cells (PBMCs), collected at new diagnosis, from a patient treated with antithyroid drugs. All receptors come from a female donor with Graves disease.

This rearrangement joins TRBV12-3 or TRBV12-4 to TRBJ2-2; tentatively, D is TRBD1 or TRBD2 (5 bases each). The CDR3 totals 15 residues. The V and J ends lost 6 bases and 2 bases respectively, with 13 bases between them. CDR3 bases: TGTGCCAGCAGCCCCCTGGGGGATAACACCGGGGAGCTGTTTTTT. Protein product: CASSPLGDNTGELFF.

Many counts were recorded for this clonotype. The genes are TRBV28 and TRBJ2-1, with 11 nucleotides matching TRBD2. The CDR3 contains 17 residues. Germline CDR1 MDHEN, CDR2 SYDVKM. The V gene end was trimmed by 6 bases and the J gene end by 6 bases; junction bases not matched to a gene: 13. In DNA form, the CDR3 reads TGTGCCAGCAGGGACGACAGGGTGGGGACTAGCGGCAATGAGCAGTTCTTC. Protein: CASRDDRVGTSGNEQFF.

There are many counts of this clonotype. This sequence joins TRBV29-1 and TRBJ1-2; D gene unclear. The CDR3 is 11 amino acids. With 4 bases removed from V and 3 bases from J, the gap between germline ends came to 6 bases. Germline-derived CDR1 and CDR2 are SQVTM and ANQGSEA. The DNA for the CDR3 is TGCAGCGTTGTTGGGGACTATGGCTACACCTTC. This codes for CSVVGDYGYTF.

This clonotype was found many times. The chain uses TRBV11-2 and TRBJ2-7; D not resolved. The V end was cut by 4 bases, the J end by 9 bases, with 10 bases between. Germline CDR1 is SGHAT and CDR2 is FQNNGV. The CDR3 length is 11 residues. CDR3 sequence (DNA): TGTGCCAGCAGCTCGTCCCCCGGGCAGTACTTC. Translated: CASSSSPGQYF.

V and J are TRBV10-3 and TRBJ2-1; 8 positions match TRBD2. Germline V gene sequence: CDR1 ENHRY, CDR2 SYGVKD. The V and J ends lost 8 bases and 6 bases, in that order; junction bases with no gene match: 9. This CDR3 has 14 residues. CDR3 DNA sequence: TGTGCCATCGGGCGGGAGGCCCACTCCAATGAGCAGTTCTTC. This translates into CAIGREAHSNEQFF.

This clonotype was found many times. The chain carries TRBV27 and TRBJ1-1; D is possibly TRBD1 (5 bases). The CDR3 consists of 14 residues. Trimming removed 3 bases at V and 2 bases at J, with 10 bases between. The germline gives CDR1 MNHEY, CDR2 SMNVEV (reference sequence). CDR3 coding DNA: TGTGCCAGCAGTTTCCGGGACCTCAACACTGAAGCTTTCTTT. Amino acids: CASSFRDLNTEAFF.

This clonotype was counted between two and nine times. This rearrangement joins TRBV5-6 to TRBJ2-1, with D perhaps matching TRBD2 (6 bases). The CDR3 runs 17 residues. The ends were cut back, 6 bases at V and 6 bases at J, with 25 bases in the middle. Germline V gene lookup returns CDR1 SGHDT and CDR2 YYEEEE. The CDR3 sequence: CASNMLEGSRGLNEQFF. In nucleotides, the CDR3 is TGTGCCAGCAACATGCTCGAGGGTTCGCGGGGTCTCAATGAGCAGTTCTTC. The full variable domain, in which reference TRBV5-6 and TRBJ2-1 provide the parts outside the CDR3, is DAGVTQSPTHLIKTRGQQVTLRCSPKSGHDTVSWYQQALGQGPQFIFQYYEEEERQRGNFPDRFSGHQFPNYSSELNVNALLLGDSALYLCASNMLEGSRGLNEQFFGPGTRLTVL.

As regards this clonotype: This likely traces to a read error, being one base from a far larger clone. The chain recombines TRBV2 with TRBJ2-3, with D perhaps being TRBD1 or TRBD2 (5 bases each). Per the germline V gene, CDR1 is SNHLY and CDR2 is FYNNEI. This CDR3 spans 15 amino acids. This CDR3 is CVSRPSQGDTDTQYF. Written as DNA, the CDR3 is TGTGTCAGCAGGCCCTCTCAGGGAGACACAGATACGCAGTATTTT.

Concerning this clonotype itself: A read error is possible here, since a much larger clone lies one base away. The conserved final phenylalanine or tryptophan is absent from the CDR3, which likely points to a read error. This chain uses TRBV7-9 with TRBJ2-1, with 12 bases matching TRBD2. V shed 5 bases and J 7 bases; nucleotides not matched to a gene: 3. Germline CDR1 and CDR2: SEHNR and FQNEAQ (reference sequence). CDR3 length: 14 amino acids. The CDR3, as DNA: TGTGCCAGCAGCATTCTAGCGGGAGGGAATGAGCAGTTCTGC. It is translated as CASSILAGGNEQFC.

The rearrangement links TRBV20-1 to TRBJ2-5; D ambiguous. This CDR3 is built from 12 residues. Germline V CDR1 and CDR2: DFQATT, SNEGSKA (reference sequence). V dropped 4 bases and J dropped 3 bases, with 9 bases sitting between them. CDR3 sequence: CSANGRKETQYF. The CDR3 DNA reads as TGCAGTGCTAACGGCAGAAAAGAGACCCAGTACTTC.

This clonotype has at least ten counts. DNA of the CDR3: TGTGCCAGCAGATTGGGGACAGGGGCTGAAAAACTGTTTTTT. Its protein is CASRLGTGAEKLFF. The rearrangement links TRBV7-2 to TRBJ1-4, with 10 bases fitting TRBD1. The CDR3 is 14 residues long. The junction had 5 bases not matched to a gene; V was cut back by 6 bases and J by 7 bases. Germline CDR1 and CDR2: SGHTA and FQGNSA.

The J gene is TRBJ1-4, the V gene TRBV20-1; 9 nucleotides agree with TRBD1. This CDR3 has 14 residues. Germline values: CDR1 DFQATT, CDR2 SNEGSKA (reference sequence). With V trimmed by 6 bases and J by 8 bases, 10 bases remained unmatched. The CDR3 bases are TGCAGTGCGGTCGACAGGGGGACCAGCGAAAAACTGTTTTTT. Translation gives CSAVDRGTSEKLFF.

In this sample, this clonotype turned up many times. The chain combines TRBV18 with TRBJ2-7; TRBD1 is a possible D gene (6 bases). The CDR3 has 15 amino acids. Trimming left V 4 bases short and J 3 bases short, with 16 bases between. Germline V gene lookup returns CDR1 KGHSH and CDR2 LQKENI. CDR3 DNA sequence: TGTGCCAGCTCACGCCAACAGGGTTTAGACTACGAGCAGTACTTC. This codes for CASSRQQGLDYEQYF.

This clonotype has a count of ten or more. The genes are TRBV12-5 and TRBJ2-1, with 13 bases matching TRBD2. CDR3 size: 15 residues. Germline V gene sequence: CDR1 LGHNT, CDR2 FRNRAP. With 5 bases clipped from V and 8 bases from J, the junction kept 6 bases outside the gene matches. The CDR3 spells CASGPHGLAGDEQFF. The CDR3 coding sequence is TGTGCTAGTGGTCCCCACGGACTAGCGGGGGATGAGCAGTTCTTC.

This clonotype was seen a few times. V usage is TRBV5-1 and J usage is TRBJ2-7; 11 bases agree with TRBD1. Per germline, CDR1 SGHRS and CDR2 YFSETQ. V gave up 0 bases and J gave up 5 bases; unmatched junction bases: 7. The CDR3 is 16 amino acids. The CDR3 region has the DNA TGCGCCAGCAGCTTGGCCAGGGACAGGGGGAGAAACGAGCAGTACTTC. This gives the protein CASSLARDRGRNEQYF.

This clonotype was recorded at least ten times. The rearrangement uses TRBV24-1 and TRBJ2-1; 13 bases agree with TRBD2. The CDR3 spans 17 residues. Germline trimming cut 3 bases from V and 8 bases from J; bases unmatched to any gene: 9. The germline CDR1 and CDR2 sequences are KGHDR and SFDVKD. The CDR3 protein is CATSDAGLAGVVDEQFF. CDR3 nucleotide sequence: TGTGCCACCAGTGATGCCGGACTAGCGGGAGTTGTGGATGAGCAGTTCTTC.

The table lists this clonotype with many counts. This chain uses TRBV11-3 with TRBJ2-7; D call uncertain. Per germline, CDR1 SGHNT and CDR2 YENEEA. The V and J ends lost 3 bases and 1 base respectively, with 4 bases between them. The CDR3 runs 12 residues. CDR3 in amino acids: CASSFVSYEQYF. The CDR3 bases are TGTGCCAGCAGCTTTGTGTCCTACGAGCAGTACTTC. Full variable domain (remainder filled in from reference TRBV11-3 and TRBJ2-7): EAGVVQSPRYKIIEKKQPVAFWCNPISGHNTLYWYLQNLGQGPELLIRYENEEAVDDSQLPKDRFSAERLKGVDSTLKIQPAELGDSAVYLCASSFVSYEQYFGPGTRLTVT.

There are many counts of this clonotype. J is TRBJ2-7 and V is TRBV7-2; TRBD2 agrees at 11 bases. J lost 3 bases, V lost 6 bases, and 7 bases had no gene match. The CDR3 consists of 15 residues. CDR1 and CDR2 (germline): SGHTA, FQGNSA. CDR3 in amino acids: CASSPPTSGNYEQYF. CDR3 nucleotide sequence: TGTGCCAGCAGTCCACCGACTAGCGGGAACTACGAGCAGTACTTC.

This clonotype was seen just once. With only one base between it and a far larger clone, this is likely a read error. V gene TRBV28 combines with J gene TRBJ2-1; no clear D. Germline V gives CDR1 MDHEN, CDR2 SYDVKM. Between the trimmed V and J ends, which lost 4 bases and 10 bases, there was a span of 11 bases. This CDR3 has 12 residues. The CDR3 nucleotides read TGTGCCAGCAGTTCGGACGCCTACGAGCAGTTCTTC. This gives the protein CASSSDAYEQFF.

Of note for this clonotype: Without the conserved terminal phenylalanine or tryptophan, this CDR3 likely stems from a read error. In DNA form, the CDR3 reads TGTGCCAGCAGCCCAAGAGGCTCTTCCTACAATGAGCAGTTCTAC. Translated, it gives CASSPRGSSYNEQFY. The chain employs TRBV11-1 and TRBJ2-1; D not resolved. V lost 5 bases to trimming and J lost 1 base, with 12 bases between them. This CDR3 region has 15 residues. The germline V gene encodes CDR1 SGHAT and CDR2 FQDESV (reference sequence).

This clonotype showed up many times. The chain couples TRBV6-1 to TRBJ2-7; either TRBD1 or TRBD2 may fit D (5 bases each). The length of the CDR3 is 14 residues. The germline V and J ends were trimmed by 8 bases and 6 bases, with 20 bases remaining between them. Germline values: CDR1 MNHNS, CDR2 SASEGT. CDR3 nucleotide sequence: TGTGCCAGCTCGGGTGGCAGTCCGGGGCGCGAGCAGTACTTC. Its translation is CASSGGSPGREQYF.

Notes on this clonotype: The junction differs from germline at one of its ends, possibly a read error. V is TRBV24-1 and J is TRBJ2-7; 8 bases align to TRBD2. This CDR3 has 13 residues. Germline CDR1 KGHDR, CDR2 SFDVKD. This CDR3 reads CAPSDLTSDEQYF. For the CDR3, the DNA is TGTGCCCCCAGTGATCTGACTAGCGACGAGCAGTACTTC.

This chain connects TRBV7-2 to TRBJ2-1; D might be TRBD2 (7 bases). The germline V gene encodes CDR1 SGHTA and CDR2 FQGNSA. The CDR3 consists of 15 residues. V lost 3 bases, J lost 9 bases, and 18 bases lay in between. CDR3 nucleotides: TGTGCCAGCAGCTTGGTAGGGAAAAGGGGGGGTGAGCAGTTCTTC. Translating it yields CASSLVGKRGGEQFF.

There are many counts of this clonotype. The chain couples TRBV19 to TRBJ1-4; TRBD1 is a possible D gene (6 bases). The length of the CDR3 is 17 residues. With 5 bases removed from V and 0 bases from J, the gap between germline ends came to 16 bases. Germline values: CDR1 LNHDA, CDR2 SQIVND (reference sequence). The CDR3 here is CASSVWTAFATNEKLFF. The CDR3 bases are TGTGCCAGTAGTGTCTGGACAGCCTTTGCAACTAATGAAAAACTGTTTTTT.

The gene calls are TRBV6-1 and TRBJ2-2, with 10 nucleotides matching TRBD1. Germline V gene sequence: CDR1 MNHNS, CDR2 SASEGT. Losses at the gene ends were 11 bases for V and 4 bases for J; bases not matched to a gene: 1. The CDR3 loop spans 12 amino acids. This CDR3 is CAGDRGTGELFF. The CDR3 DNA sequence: TGTGCCGGGGACAGGGGCACCGGGGAGCTGTTTTTT.

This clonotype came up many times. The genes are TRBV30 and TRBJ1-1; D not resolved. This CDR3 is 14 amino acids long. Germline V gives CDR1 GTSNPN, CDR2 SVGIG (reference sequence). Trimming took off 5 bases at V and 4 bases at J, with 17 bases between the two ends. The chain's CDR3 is CAWEPDAMRTEAFF. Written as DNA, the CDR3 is TGTGCCTGGGAACCGGACGCGATGCGCACTGAAGCTTTCTTT.

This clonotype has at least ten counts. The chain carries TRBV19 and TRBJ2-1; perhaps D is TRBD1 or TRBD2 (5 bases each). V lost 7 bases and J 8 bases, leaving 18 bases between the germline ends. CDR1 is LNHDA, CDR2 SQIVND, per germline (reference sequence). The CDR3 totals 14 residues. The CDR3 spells CASNRRDRLYEQFF. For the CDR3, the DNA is TGTGCCAGTAATCGCAGGGACCGTCTGTATGAGCAGTTCTTC.